These 10 T cell receptor beta chains share one sample of origin, sequenced in a study of vaccination effects on CD4 cells after COVID-19. Pools of viral peptides were used by the ViraFEST assay to expand antigen-specific CD4+ T cells ahead of sequencing. Investigators separated out CD4+ T cells once about 10 days of culture had passed. Each vaccine recipient was nucleocapsid antibody negative and had no prior SARS-CoV-2 infection. Some clones are missing from TCRdb's copy, which holds only in-frame ones; the method was immunoSEQ multiplex PCR. Seen here are around 66,000 clones, 60% to 80% observed once, and the top ten hold about 4%. No antigens are known for them. Sequencing was performed on CD4+ T cells from PBMCs cultured with HCoV-OC43 spike peptides, taken before COVID-19 vaccination. Subset defined: HCoV-OC43 spike overlapping peptide pool stimulation. The receptors shown here come from a human donor who received a COVID-19 vaccine.

The chain joins TRBV6-1 to TRBJ1-2; maybe TRBD1 (5 bases). Germline V gives CDR1 MNHNS, CDR2 SASEGT. The ends were cut back, 2 bases at V and 1 base at J, with 17 bases in the middle. The CDR3 spans 17 residues. CDR3 region: CASSEFPPGGNNYGYTF. In DNA form, the CDR3 reads TGTGCCAGCAGTGAATTCCCCCCTGGGGGGAATAACTATGGCTACACCTTC.

This rearrangement joins TRBV19 to TRBJ2-5; D is ambiguous. The V end lost 4 bases, the J end lost 4 bases, and 7 bases lay between the germline ends. The CDR3 has 12 amino acids. Per germline, CDR1 LNHDA and CDR2 SQIVND (reference sequence). The CDR3 here is CASSKLGETQYF. Written as DNA, the CDR3 is TGTGCCAGTAGTAAGTTAGGAGAGACCCAGTACTTC. Full variable domain (missing parts from reference TRBV19 and TRBJ2-5): DGGITQSPKYLFRKEGQNVTLSCEQNLNHDAMYWYRQDPGQGLRLIYYSQIVNDFQKGDIAEGYSVSREKKESFPLTVTSAQKNPTAFYLCASSKLGETQYFGPGTRLLVL.

The rearrangement joins TRBV24-1 to TRBJ2-1; 9 bases map to TRBD1. The CDR3 is made up of 15 amino acids. V dropped 3 bases and J dropped 4; count of bases not matched to a gene: 3. Germline CDR1 reads KGHDR; CDR2 reads SFDVKD. CDR3 protein: CATSDRQGVYNEQFF. The CDR3 DNA reads as TGTGCCACCAGTGATCGACAGGGGGTTTACAATGAGCAGTTCTTC.

The chain recombines TRBV2 with TRBJ2-3, with D perhaps TRBD1 or TRBD2 (5 bases each). Trimming removed 3 bases at V and 0 bases at J, with 10 bases between. This CDR3 region has 15 residues. CDR1 and CDR2 from the germline V gene are SNHLY and FYNNEI. In nucleotides, the CDR3 is TGTGCCAGCAGTGATCGGGACCCTAGCACAGATACGCAGTATTTT. Amino acids: CASSDRDPSTDTQYF. The variable domain in full, with the rest retrieved from reference TRBV2 and TRBJ2-3, is EPEVTQTPSHQVTQMGQEVILRCVPISNHLYFYWYRQILGQKVEFLVSFYNNEISEKSEIFDDQFSVERPDGSNFTLKIRSTKLEDSAMYFCASSDRDPSTDTQYFGPGTRLTVL.

Concerning this clone itself: This specimen includes other DNA sequences encoding the same CDR3. The rearrangement links TRBV24-1 to TRBJ2-2; the D gene is possibly TRBD1 (5 bases). V gave up 4 bases and J gave up 0 bases, with 11 bases separating them. Germline V gene lookup returns CDR1 KGHDR and CDR2 SFDVKD. The CDR3 loop spans 16 amino acids. As DNA, the CDR3 is TGTGCCACCAGTGAGTGGGCAGGGACGAACACCGGGGAGCTGTTTTTT. Its protein is CATSEWAGTNTGELFF.

The chain recombines TRBV5-1 with TRBJ2-2; TRBD2 agrees at 10 bases. V was pared by 3 bases and J by 5 bases, with 13 bases of the junction left unmatched. The CDR3 length is 18 residues. Per germline, CDR1 SGHRS and CDR2 YFSETQ. The CDR3 coding sequence is TGCGCCAGCAGCTGGGGGCGTCTAGCGGGGGAAGAAACCGGGGAGCTGTTTTTT. This translates into CASSWGRLAGEETGELFF. Full variable domain (missing parts from reference TRBV5-1 and TRBJ2-2): KAGVTQTPRYLIKTRGQQVTLSCSPISGHRSVSWYQQTPGQGLQFLFEYFSETQRNKGNFPGRFSGRQFSNSRSEMNVSTLELGDSALYLCASSWGRLAGEETGELFFGEGSRLTVL.

The V and J genes are TRBV6-2 or TRBV6-3 and TRBJ1-3, with D maybe TRBD1 (5 bases). Trimming stripped 0 bases from V and 6 bases from J, with 15 bases between. The germline CDR1 and CDR2 sequences are MNHEY and SVGEGT. The CDR3 has 16 amino acids. The CDR3 reads CASSYSGRSGTNTIYF. The CDR3 coding sequence is TGTGCCAGCAGTTACTCGGGGCGGTCGGGAACAAACACCATATATTTT.

V usage is TRBV24-1 and J usage is TRBJ2-3, with 15 positions matching TRBD2. The trim removed 3 bases at V and 2 bases at J, leaving 14 bases unmatched. CDR1 is KGHDR, CDR2 SFDVKD, per germline. There are 21 residues in the CDR3. The CDR3 loop is CATSDAPDGTSGGRVTDTQYF. CDR3 sequence (DNA): TGTGCCACCAGTGATGCTCCCGACGGGACTAGCGGGGGGAGAGTCACAGATACGCAGTATTTT.

V usage is TRBV10-3 and J usage is TRBJ1-4, with TRBD1 matching over 7 bases. The CDR3 extends over 15 amino acids. The trim removed 8 bases at V and 0 bases at J, leaving 6 bases unmatched. Germline assignment: CDR1 ENHRY and CDR2 SYGVKD. CDR3 amino acids: CAISRDSATNEKLFF. The CDR3 DNA is TGTGCCATCTCCCGGGACAGTGCAACTAATGAAAAACTGTTTTTT.

The chain carries TRBV27 and TRBJ2-5; 10 bases match TRBD1. The CDR3 is 13 amino acids. V shed 5 bases, J shed 5 bases, and the junction held 2 bases outside the gene matches. Germline CDR1 MNHEY, CDR2 SMNVEV (reference sequence). In DNA form, the CDR3 reads TGTGCCAGCAGTCGGGGACAGGGGGAGACCCAGTACTTC. As protein: CASSRGQGETQYF.